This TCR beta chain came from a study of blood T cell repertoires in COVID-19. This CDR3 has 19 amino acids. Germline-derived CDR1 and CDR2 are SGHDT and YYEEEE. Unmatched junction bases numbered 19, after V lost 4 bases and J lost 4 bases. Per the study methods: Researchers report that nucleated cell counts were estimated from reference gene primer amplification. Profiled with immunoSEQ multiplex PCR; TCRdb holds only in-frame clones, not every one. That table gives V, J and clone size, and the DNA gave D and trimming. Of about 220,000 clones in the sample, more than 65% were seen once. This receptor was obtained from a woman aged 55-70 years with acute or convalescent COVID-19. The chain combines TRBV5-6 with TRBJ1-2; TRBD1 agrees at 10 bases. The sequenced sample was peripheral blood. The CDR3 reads CASSTSAGTGDSVFYGYTF. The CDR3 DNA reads TGTGCCAGCAGCACGTCTGCCGGGACAGGGGACTCAGTTTTCTATGGCTACACCTTC.